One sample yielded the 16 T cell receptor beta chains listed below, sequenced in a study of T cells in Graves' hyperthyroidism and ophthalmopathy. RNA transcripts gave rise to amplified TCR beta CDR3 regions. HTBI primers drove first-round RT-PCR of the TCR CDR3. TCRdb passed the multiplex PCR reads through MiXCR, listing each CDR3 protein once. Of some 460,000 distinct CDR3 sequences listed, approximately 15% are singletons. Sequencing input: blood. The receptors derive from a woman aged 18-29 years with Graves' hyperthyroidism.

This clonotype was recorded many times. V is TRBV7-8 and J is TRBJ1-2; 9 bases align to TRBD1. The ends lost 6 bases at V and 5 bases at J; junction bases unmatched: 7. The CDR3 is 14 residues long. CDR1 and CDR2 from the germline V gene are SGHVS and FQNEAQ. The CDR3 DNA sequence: TGTGCCAGCAGTCAGACAGGGGGAAGTTATGGCTACACCTTC. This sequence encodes CASSQTGGSYGYTF.

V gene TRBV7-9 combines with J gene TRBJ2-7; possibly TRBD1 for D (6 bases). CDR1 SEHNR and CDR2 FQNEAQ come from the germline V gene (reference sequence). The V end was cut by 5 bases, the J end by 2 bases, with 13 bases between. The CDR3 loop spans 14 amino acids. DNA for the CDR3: TGTGCCAGCAGCAACGGACAGACTACCTACGAGCAGTACTTC. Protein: CASSNGQTTYEQYF.

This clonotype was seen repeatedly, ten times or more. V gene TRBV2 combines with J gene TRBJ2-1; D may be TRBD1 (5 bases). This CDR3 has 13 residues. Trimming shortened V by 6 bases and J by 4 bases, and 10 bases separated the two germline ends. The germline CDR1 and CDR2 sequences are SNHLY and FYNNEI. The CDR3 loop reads CASSQGGYNEQFF. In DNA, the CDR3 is TGTGCCAGCAGCCAGGGTGGGTACAATGAGCAGTTCTTC.

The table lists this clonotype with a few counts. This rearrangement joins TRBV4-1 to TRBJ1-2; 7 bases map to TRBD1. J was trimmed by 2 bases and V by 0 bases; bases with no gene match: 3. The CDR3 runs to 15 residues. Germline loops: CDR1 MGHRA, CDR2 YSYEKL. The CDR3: CASSQDGGGNYGYTF. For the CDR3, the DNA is TGCGCCAGCAGCCAAGATGGAGGGGGCAACTATGGCTACACCTTC.

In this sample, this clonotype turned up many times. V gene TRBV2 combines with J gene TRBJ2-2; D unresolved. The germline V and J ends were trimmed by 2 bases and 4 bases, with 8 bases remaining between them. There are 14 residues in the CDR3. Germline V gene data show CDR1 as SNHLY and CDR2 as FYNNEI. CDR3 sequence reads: CASSEWGGTGELFF. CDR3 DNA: TGTGCCAGCAGTGAATGGGGTGGCACCGGGGAGCTGTTTTTT. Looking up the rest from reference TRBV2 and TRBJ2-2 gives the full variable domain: EPEVTQTPSHQVTQMGQEVILRCVPISNHLYFYWYRQILGQKVEFLVSFYNNEISEKSEIFDDQFSVERPDGSNFTLKIRSTKLEDSAMYFCASSEWGGTGELFFGEGSRLTVL.

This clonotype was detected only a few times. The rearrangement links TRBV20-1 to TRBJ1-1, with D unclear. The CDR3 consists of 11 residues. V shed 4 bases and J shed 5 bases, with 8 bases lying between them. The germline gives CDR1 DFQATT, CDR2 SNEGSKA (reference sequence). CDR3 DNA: TGCAGTGCTATTAGTCGGACTGAAGCTTTCTTT. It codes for CSAISRTEAFF.

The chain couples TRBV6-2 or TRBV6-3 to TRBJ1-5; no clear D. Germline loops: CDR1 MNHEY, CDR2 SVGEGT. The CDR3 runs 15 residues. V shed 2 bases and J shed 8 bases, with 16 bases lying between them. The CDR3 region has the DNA TGTGCCAGCAGTTACGGGTCCGGCGGCCGGGAGCCCCAGCATTTT. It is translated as CASSYGSGGREPQHF.

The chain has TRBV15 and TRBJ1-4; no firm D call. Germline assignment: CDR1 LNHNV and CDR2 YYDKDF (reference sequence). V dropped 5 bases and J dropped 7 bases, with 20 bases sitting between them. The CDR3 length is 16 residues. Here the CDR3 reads CATSLSGPGGREKLFF. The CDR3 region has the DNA TGTGCCACCAGCCTCTCCGGGCCAGGAGGACGTGAAAAACTGTTTTTT.

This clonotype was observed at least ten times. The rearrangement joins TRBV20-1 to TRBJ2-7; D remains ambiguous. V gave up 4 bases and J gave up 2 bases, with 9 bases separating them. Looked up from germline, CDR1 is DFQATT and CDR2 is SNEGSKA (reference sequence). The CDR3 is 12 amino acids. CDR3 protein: CSAIGLTYEQYF. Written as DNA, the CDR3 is TGCAGTGCTATCGGCCTGACCTACGAGCAGTACTTC.

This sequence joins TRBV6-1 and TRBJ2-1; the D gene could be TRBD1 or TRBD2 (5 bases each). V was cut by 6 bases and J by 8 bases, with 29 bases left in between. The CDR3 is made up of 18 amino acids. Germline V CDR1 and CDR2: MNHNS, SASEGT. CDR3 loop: CASSARQNLVWGYDEQFF. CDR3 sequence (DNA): TGTGCCAGCAGCGCGCGGCAGAATTTGGTTTGGGGGTACGATGAGCAGTTCTTC.

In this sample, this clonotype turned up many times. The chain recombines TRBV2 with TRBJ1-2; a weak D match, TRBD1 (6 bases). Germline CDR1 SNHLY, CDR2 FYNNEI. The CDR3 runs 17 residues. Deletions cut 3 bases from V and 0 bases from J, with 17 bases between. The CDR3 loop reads CASSEGLHRDTNYGYTF. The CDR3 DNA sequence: TGTGCCAGCAGTGAGGGCCTGCACAGGGATACTAACTATGGCTACACCTTC. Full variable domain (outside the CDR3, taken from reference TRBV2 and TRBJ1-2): EPEVTQTPSHQVTQMGQEVILRCVPISNHLYFYWYRQILGQKVEFLVSFYNNEISEKSEIFDDQFSVERPDGSNFTLKIRSTKLEDSAMYFCASSEGLHRDTNYGYTFGSGTRLTVV.

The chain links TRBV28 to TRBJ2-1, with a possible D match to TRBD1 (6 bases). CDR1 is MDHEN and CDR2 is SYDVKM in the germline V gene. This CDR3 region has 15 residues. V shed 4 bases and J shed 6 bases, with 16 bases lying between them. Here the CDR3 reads CASSSPGTWVNEQFF. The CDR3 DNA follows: TGTGCCAGCAGTTCGCCCGGGACATGGGTCAATGAGCAGTTCTTC.

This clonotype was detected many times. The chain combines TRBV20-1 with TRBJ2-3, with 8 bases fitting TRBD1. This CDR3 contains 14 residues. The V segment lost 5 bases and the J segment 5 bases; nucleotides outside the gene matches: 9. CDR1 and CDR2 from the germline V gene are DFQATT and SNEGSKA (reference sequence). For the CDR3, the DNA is TGCAGTGCTCTTGAACGACAGGGGCGAGATACGCAGTATTTT. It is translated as CSALERQGRDTQYF.

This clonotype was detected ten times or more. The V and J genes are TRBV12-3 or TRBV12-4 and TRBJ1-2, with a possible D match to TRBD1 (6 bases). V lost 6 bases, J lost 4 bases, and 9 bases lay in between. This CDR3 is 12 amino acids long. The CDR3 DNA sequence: TGTGCCAGCAGCAGGGGTTTCTATGGCTACACCTTC. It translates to CASSRGFYGYTF.

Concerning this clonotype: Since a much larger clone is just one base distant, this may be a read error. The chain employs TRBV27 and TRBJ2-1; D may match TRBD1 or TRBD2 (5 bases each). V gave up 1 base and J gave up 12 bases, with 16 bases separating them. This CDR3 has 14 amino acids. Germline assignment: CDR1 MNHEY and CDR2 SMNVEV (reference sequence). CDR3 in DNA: TGTGCCAGCAGTTTATTTTCATCTGGGGGTGTGCAGTTCTTC. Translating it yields CASSLFSSGGVQFF.

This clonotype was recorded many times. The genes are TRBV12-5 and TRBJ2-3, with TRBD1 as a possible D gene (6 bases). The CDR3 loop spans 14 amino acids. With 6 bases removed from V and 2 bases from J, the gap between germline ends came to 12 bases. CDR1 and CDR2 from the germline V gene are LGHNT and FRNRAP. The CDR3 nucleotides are TGTGCTAGTGGCAGGGGACGGATCACAGATACGCAGTATTTT. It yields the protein CASGRGRITDTQYF. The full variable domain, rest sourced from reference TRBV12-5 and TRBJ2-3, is DARVTQTPRHKVTEMGQEVTMRCQPILGHNTVFWYRQTMMQGLELLAYFRNRAPLDDSGMPKDRFSAEMPDATLATLKIQPSEPRDSAVYFCASGRGRITDTQYFGPGTRLTVL.